What follows are 9 T cell receptor beta chains derived from one specimen sequenced in a study of prognosis after radiotherapy for stage I lung cancer. Genomic DNA yielded TCR beta CDR3, amplified by two-round multiplex PCR. With primers specific to each TRBV and TRBJ gene, the first-round PCR was performed. TCRdb independently ran MiXCR on the multiplex PCR reads; one entry per CDR3 protein. The sample gives around 26,000 distinct CDR3 sequences, around 30% of which show up once; roughly a third is in the top ten. Sample: PBMCs, taken before or after stereotactic body radiation therapy (not recorded which). These receptors originate from a donor aged 50 or older with non-small cell lung cancer.

This clonotype was counted once. This chain connects TRBV2 to TRBJ2-7; TRBD1 matches 7 bases. After removal of 10 bases from V and 2 bases from J, the junction contained 14 bases not matched to a gene. The CDR3 extends over 15 amino acids. Germline loops: CDR1 SNHLY, CDR2 FYNNEI. The CDR3 loop reads CATSRGWQGAYEQYF. The DNA for the CDR3 is TGTGCCACCAGCAGAGGATGGCAGGGGGCCTACGAGCAGTACTTC. The variable domain in full, completed from reference TRBV2 and TRBJ2-7, reads EPEVTQTPSHQVTQMGQEVILRCVPISNHLYFYWYRQILGQKVEFLVSFYNNEISEKSEIFDDQFSVERPDGSNFTLKIRSTKLEDSAMYFCATSRGWQGAYEQYFGPGTRLTVT.

The table lists this clonotype with many counts. The CDR3 here is CASSIRTSGSHEQYF. The CDR3 coding sequence is TGTGCCAGCAGCATTAGGACTAGCGGTTCCCACGAGCAGTACTTC. This sequence joins TRBV5-4 and TRBJ2-7; 10 nucleotides match TRBD2. The V segment lost 4 bases and the J segment 5 bases; nucleotides outside the gene matches: 9. The CDR3 spans 15 residues. CDR1 is SGHNT, CDR2 YYREEE, per germline (reference sequence).

This clonotype was detected many times. The chain carries TRBV6-1 and TRBJ2-3; D unclear. The CDR3 has 16 residues. Trimming stripped 0 bases from V and 0 bases from J, with 10 bases between. Germline assignment: CDR1 MNHNS and CDR2 SASEGT. DNA of the CDR3: TGTGCCAGCAGTGAAGCGCTCTCCGGTAGCACAGATACGCAGTATTTT. Residues: CASSEALSGSTDTQYF.

This clonotype has a single count. A far larger clone is one base from this, pointing to a likely read error. The chain carries TRBV6-1 and TRBJ2-1; D is unclear. Germline CDR1 and CDR2: MNHNS and SASEGT. The CDR3 consists of 14 residues. V was trimmed by 3 bases and J by 0 bases, leaving 6 bases between them. The DNA of the CDR3 is TGTGCCAGCAGTGACGGCTACTCCTACAATGAGCAGTTCTTC. Protein sequence: CASSDGYSYNEQFF.

The sample holds many counts of this clonotype. The chain is built from TRBV10-3 and TRBJ2-3; no reliable D call. V lost 0 bases, J lost 1 base, and 5 bases lay in between. This CDR3 comprises 14 residues. Germline-derived CDR1 and CDR2 are ENHRY and SYGVKD. The CDR3 here is CAISESVGTDTQYF. As DNA, the CDR3 is TGTGCCATCAGTGAGTCGGTAGGCACAGATACGCAGTATTTT.

To note about this clonotype: Being one base from a much bigger clone, this may be a read error. The CDR3 DNA sequence: TGTGCCAGCAGCTTGGGTGTGGGGCGGGCCAATGAGCAGTTCTTC. Protein sequence: CASSLGVGRANEQFF. The genes are TRBV7-9 and TRBJ2-1, with D perhaps TRBD1 or TRBD2 (5 bases each). Trimming removed 3 bases from V and 6 bases from J, with 15 bases in between. This CDR3 region has 15 residues. Germline CDR1 reads SEHNR; CDR2 reads FQNEAQ (reference sequence).

In regard to this clonotype: Sequence at one end of the junction differs from germline and may be a read error. CDR3 nucleotide sequence: TGTGCCAGCAGCTTATATCAAACGGGAAAAATTGAAGCTCTCTTT. Encoded protein: CASSLYQTGKIEALF. The chain couples TRBV7-2 to TRBJ1-1; D call uncertain. Germline V lookup: CDR1 SGHTA, CDR2 FQGNSA. The length of the CDR3 is 15 residues.

This clonotype was detected many times. The chain is built from TRBV11-2 and TRBJ2-7; TRBD1 agrees at 9 bases. CDR1 is SGHAT, CDR2 FQNNGV, per germline. After removal of 5 bases from V and 4 bases from J, the junction contained 9 bases not matched to a gene. The CDR3 runs to 15 residues. CDR3 bases: TGTGCCAGCAGCGTAGTCACAGGGGGCGGTTACGAGCAGTACTTC. It is translated as CASSVVTGGGYEQYF.

This clonotype was seen ten or more times. The chain links TRBV19 to TRBJ2-1, with 7 bases fitting TRBD2. The germline CDR1 and CDR2 sequences are LNHDA and SQIVND (reference sequence). The junction had 9 bases not matched to a gene; V was cut back by 6 bases and J by 4 bases. CDR3 length: 15 residues. The CDR3 region is CASSSRGVLYNEQFF. The CDR3 DNA is TGTGCCAGTAGCTCCCGGGGGGTATTGTACAATGAGCAGTTCTTC.